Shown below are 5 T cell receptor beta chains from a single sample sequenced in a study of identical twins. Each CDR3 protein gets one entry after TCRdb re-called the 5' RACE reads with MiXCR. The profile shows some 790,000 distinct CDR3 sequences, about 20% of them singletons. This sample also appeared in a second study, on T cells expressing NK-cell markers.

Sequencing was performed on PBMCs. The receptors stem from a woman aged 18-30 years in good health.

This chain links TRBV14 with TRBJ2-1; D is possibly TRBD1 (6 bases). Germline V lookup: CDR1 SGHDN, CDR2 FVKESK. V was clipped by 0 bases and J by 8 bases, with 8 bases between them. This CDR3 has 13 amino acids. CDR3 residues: CASSQDEGDEQFF. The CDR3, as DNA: TGTGCCAGCAGCCAAGACGAGGGGGATGAGCAGTTCTTC.

The CDR3, as DNA: TGTGCCAGCAGTACAGGCTCCTTGGGGCAGTACTTC. Encoded protein: CASSTGSLGQYF. This sequence joins TRBV6-6 and TRBJ2-7; D might be TRBD1 (5 bases). Looked up from germline, CDR1 is MNHNY and CDR2 is SVGAGI (reference sequence). There are 12 residues in the CDR3. The ends were cut back, 5 bases at V and 9 bases at J, with 14 bases in the middle.

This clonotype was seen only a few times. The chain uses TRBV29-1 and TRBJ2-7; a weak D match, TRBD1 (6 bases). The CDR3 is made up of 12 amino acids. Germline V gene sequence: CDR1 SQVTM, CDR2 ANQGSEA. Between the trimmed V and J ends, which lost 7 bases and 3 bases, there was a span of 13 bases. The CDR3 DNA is TGCAGCGCCCGGACAGTGGGCTACGAGCAGTACTTC. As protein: CSARTVGYEQYF.

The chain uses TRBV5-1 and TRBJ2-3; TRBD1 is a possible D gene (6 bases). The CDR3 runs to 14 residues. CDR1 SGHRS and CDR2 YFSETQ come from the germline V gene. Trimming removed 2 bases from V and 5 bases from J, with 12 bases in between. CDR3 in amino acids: CASSFTGRGDTQYF. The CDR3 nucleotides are TGCGCCAGCAGCTTTACAGGGCGAGGAGATACGCAGTATTTT.

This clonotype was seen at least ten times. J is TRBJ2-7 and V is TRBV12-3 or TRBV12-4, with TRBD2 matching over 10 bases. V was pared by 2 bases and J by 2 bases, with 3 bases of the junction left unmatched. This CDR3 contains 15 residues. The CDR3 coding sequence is TGTGCCAGCAGTTTACGGACTAGCGGTACCTACGAGCAGTACTTC. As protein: CASSLRTSGTYEQYF.